This T cell receptor beta chain was captured in a study of technical replicates of blood from a few donors. CDR3 length: 16 amino acids. J lost 4 bases, V lost 0 bases, and 7 bases had no gene match. Per germline, CDR1 SGDLS and CDR2 YYNGEE. The data were produced by immunoSEQ multiplex PCR, yet TCRdb's version contains in-frame clones alone and is incomplete. The sample carries roughly 72,000 clones, around 95% recorded once. The sample taken for sequencing was T cells isolated from PBMCs. This TCR derives from a human donor in good health. This sequence joins TRBV9 and TRBJ2-7; TRBD2 matches 10 bases. CDR3 region: CASSVGLAGGNYEQYF. CDR3 in DNA: TGTGCCAGCAGCGTAGGGTTAGCGGGAGGAAATTACGAGCAGTACTTC.